The clone carrying this TCR beta chain was detected only a few times. The antigen is unknown. This entry comes from a study of T-cell reconstitution after alpha-beta-depleted transplantation in children. Preparing the TCRbeta library involved the use of unique molecular identifiers. TCRdb used MiXCR to reprocess the PCR reads, holding one entry per CDR3 protein. The sample consists of a few hundred thousand distinct CDR3 sequences, around 27% of them appearing once. General observations from the study: At the one-year point after transplant, T-cell counts and TCRbeta diversity were found to come mostly from T cells that had been newly produced. TCRbeta diversity was high at day 60 in some patients (a result of surviving recipient T cells and thymic progenitors). Reportedly, roughly two months post-transplant, alpha-beta T cells arose from several hundred expanded graft clones.

This CDR3 has 15 residues. Per germline, CDR1 SGHRS and CDR2 YFSETQ. The trim removed 8 bases at V and 6 bases at J, leaving 10 bases unmatched. This specimen was PBMCs, taken before TCRalphabeta/CD19-depleted stem cell transplant. The clonotype was recovered from a boy under two years old with Wiskott-Aldrich syndrome, due to receive a stem cell transplant. V gene TRBV5-1 combines with J gene TRBJ2-1; 11 nucleotides match TRBD2. The CDR3 nucleotides read TGCGCCAGTCAGCCACTAGCGGGAGAGTTCAATGAGCAGTTCTTC. Residues: CASQPLAGEFNEQFF.